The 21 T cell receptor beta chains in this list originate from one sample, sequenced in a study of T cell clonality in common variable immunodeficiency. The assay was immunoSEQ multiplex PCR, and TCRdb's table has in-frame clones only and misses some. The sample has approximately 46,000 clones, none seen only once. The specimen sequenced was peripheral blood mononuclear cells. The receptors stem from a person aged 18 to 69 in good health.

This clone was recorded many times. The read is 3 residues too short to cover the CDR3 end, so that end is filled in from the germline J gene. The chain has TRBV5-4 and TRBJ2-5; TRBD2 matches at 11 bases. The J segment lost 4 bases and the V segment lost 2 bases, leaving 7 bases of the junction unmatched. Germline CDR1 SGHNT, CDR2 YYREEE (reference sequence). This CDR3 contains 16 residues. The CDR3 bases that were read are TGTGCCAGCAGCTTTAGCGGGGGGGCGTTGCGAGAGACC. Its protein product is CASSFSGGALRET. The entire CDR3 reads CASSFSGGALRETQYF.

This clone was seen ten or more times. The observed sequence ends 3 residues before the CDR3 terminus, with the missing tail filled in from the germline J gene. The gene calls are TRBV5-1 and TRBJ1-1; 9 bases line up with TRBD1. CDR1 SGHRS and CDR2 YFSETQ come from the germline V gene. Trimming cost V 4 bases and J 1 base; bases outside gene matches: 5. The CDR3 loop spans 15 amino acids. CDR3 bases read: TGCGCCAGCAGCCATGGACAGGGGAGGAACACTGAA. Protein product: CASSHGQGRNTE. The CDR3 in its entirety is CASSHGQGRNTEAFF.

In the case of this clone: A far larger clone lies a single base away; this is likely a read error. The CDR3 DNA, read in part, is TGCGCCAGCAGCCCCCCCCCTCTAGCGGGGGGGCGGTATGAG. It is translated as CASSPPPLAGGRYE. From start to end, the CDR3 is CASSPPPLAGGRYEQFF. V and J are TRBV5-1 and TRBJ2-1; 12 bases agree with TRBD2. The sequenced fragment ends 3 residues before the CDR3 boundary, so the rest is inferred from the germline J gene. The germline CDR1 and CDR2 sequences are SGHRS and YFSETQ. CDR3 length equals 17 residues. The V segment lost 4 bases and the J segment 8 bases; nucleotides outside the gene matches: 13.

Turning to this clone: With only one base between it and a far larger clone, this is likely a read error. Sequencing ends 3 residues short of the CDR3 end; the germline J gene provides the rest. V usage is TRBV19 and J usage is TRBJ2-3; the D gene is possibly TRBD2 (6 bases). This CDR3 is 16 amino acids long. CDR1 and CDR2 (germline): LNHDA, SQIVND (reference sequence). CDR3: CATSIVGGVVTDTQYF. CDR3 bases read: TGTGCCACTAGTATAGTCGGCGGGGTGGTCACAGATACG.

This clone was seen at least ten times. This CDR3 reads CASSQGYENSPLHF. CDR3 bases read: TGTGCCAGCTCGCAGGGATACGAGAATTCACCC. The chain joins TRBV18 to TRBJ1-6; maybe TRBD1 (5 bases). The CDR3 is cut off 3 residues early in the read; its end comes from the germline J gene. The length of the CDR3 is 14 residues. Germline V gene lookup returns CDR1 KGHSH and CDR2 LQKENI. Trimming took off 6 bases at V and 7 bases at J, with 13 bases between the two ends.

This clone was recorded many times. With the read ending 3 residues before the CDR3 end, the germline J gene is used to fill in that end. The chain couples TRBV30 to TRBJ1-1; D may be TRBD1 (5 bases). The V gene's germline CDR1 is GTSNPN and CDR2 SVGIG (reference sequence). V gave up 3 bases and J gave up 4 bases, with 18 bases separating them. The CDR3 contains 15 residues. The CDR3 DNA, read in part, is TGTGCCTGGAGCCGAGGGGTTCAGGGAGGCACTGAA. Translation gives CAWSRGVQGGTE. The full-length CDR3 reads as CAWSRGVQGGTEAFF.

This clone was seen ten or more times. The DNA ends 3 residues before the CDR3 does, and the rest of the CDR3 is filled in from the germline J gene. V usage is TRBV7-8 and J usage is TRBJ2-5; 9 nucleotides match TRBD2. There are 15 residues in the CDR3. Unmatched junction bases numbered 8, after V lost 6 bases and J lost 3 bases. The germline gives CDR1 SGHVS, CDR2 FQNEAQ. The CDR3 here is CASRPSGAWEETQYF. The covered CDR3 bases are TGTGCCAGCAGACCTAGCGGGGCCTGGGAAGAGACC.

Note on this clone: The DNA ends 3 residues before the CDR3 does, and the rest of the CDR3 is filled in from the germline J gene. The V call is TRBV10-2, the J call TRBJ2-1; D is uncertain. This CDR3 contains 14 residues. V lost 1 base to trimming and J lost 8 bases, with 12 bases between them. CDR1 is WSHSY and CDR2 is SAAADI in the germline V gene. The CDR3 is CASSEWAPWDEQFF. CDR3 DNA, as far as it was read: TGCGCCAGCAGTGAGTGGGCACCCTGGGATGAG.

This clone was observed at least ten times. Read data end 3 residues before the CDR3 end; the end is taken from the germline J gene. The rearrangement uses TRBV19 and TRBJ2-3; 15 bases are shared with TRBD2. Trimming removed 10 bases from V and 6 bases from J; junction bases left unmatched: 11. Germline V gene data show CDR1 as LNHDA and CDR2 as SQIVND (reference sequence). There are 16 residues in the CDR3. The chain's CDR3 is CATRQSGTSGGDTQYF. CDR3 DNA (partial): TGTGCCACTAGACAATCCGGGACTAGCGGGGGGGATACG.

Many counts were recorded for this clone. The sequenced CDR3 bases are TGTGCCAGTACCCCCAGAGGGGGATCAGGC. Its protein product is CASTPRGGSG. In full, the CDR3 reads CASTPRGGSGYTF. The chain combines TRBV19 with TRBJ1-2; tentative D call: TRBD1 (6 bases). The CDR3 end falls 3 residues outside the read, so it is completed with the germline J gene. The CDR3 covers 13 residues. Germline V gene data show CDR1 as LNHDA and CDR2 as SQIVND (reference sequence). The variable domain in full, completed from reference TRBV19 and TRBJ1-2, reads DGGITQSPKYLFRKEGQNVTLSCEQNLNHDAMYWYRQDPGQGLRLIYYSQIVNDFQKGDIAEGYSVSREKKESFPLTVTSAQKNPTAFYLCASTPRGGSGYTFGSGTRLTVV.

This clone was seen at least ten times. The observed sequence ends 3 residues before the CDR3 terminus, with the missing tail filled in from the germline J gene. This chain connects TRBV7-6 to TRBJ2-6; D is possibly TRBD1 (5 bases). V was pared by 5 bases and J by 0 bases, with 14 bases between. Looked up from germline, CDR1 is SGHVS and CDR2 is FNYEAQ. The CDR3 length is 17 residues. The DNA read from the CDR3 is TGTGCCAGCAGCATACAGGTTATAACCTCTGGGGCCAACGTC. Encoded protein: CASSIQVITSGANV. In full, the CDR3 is CASSIQVITSGANVLTF.

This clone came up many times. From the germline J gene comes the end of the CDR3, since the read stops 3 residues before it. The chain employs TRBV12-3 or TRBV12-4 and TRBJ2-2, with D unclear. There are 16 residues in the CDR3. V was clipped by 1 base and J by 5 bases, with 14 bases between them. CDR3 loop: CASSLGSTAMTGELFF. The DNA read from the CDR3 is TGTGCCAGCAGTTTAGGTAGTACCGCTATGACCGGGGAG.

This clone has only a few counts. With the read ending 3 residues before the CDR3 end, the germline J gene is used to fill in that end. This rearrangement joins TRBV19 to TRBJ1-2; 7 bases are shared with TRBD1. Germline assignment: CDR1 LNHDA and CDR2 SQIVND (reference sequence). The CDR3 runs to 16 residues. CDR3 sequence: CASSISGALGTDTYTF. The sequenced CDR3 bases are TGTGCCAGTAGTATCTCGGGGGCTCTAGGGACAGATACC.

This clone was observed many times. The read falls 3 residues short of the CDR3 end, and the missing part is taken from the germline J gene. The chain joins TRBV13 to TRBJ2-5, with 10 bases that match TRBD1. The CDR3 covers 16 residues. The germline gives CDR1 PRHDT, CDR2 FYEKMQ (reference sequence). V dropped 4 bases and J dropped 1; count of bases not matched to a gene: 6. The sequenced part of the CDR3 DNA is TGTGCCAGCAGCTATCAGACAGGGGGCTCCCAAGAGACC. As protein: CASSYQTGGSQET. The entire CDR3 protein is CASSYQTGGSQETQYF.

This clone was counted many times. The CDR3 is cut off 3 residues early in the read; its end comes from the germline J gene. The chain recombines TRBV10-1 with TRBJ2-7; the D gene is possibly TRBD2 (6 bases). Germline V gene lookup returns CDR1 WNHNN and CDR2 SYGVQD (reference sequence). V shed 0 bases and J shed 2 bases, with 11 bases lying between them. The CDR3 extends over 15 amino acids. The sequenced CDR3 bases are TGCGCCAGCAGTGAGTCAGGACTACCAACCTACGAG. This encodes CASSESGLPTYE. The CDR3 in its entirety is CASSESGLPTYEQYF.

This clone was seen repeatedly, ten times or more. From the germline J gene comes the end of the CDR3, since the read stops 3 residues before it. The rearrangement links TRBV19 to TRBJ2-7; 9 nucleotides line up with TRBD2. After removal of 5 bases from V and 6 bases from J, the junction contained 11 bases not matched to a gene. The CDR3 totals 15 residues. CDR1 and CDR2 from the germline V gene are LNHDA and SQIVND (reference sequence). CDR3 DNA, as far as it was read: TGTGCCAGTAGTCCCGGTGGTAGCGGGGGAGCCGAG. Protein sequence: CASSPGGSGGAE. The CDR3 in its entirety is CASSPGGSGGAEQYF.

The CDR3 sequence: CASSSGTRTDTYTF. Partial CDR3 DNA: TGTGCCAGTAGTTCCGGGACTAGGACAGATACC. The chain couples TRBV19 to TRBJ1-2; TRBD1 is a possible D gene (6 bases). The CDR3 is cut off 3 residues early in the read; its end comes from the germline J gene. Germline CDR1 and CDR2: LNHDA and SQIVND (reference sequence). The CDR3 extends over 14 amino acids.

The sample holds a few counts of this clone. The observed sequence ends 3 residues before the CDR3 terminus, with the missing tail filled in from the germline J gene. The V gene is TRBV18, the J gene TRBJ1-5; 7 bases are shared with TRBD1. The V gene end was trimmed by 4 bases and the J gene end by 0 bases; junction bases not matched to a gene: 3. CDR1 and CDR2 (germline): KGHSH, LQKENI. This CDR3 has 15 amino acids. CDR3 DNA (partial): TGTGCCAGCTCACTCGGGACAGATAGCAATCAGCCC. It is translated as CASSLGTDSNQP. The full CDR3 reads CASSLGTDSNQPQHF.

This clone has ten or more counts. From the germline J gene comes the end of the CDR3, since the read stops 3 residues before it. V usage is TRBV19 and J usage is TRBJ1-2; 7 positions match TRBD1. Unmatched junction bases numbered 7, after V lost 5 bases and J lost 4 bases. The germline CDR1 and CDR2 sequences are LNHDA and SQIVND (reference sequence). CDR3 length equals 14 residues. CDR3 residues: CASSPDQGGYGYTF. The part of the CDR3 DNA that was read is TGTGCCAGTAGTCCCGACCAGGGGGGCTATGGC.

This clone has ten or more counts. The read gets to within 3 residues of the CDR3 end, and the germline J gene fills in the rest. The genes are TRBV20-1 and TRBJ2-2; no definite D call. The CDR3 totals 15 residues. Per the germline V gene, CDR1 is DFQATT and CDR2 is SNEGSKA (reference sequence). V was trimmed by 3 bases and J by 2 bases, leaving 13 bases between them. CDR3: CSARAQFVNTGELFF. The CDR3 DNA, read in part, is TGCAGTGCTAGGGCCCAATTCGTCAACACCGGGGAG.

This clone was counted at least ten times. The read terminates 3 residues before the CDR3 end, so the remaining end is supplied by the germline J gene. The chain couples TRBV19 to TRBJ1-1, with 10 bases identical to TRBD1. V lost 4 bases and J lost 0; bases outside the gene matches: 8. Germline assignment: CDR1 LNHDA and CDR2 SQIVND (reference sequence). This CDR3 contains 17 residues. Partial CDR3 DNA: TGTGCCAGTAGTAGCCGACAGGGGGCGGTTATGAACACTGAA. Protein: CASSSRQGAVMNTE. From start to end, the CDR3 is CASSSRQGAVMNTEAFF.